The 15 T cell receptor beta chains given below trace back to one sample, sequenced in a study of control samples from healthy donors and cancer patients. Libraries were prepared by immunoSEQ multiplex PCR; TCRdb keeps only in-frame clonotypes and omits some of them. The repertoire holds some 5,500 clones, with around 70% as singletons. Sequenced: formalin-fixed, paraffin-embedded tissue. These receptors came from a male donor with melanoma.

CDR3 protein: CASSLAANSYEQYF. The CDR3 DNA reads TGTGCCAGCAGCTTAGCGGCAAACTCCTACGAGCAGTACTTC. The chain has TRBV7-2 and TRBJ2-7; D remains unclear. Germline loops: CDR1 SGHTA, CDR2 FQGNSA. Trimming removed 0 bases at V and 0 bases at J, with 6 bases between. This CDR3 contains 14 residues.

This sequence joins TRBV3-1 (or the pseudogene TRBV3-2) and TRBJ2-4; possibly TRBD1 for D (6 bases). This CDR3 comprises 15 residues. V gave up 6 bases and J gave up 0 bases, with 12 bases separating them. CDR1 is LGHDT and CDR2 is YNNKEL in the germline V gene (reference sequence). For the CDR3, the DNA is TGTGCCAGCAGGGACAGATCCTTAGCCAAAAACATTCAGTACTTC. Its translation: CASRDRSLAKNIQYF.

About this clone itself: The junction shows a germline mismatch at one end, possibly a read error. The chain carries TRBV5-1 and TRBJ2-7, with D tentatively TRBD2 (5 bases). CDR1 and CDR2 (germline): SGHRS, YFSETQ. The CDR3 runs to 13 residues. The CDR3 here is CASSEGPPGLLHF. CDR3 nucleotides: TGCGCCAGCAGTGAGGGCCCCCCCGGTCTTTTGCACTTC.

The chain recombines TRBV24-1 with TRBJ2-2; D remains ambiguous. With 2 bases removed from V and 0 bases from J, the gap between germline ends came to 15 bases. Germline V gene sequence: CDR1 KGHDR, CDR2 SFDVKD. There are 18 residues in the CDR3. Here the CDR3 DNA reads TGTGCCACCAGTGATTCCTTTCGACGATCCTCGAACACCGGGGAGCTGTTTTTT. Residues: CATSDSFRRSSNTGELFF.

The rearrangement links TRBV15 to TRBJ2-1; 13 positions agree with TRBD2. The trim removed 0 bases at V and 5 bases at J, leaving 7 bases unmatched. CDR3 length equals 18 residues. Germline CDR1 LNHNV, CDR2 YYDKDF (reference sequence). CDR3 residues: CATSRELAGGPLNNEQFF. The CDR3, as DNA: TGTGCCACCAGCAGAGAACTAGCGGGAGGGCCGCTCAACAATGAGCAGTTCTTC.

This clone ranks as medium-sized. The genes are TRBV27 and TRBJ2-2; the D is unclear. Germline values: CDR1 MNHEY, CDR2 SMNVEV (reference sequence). V gave up 3 bases and J gave up 1 base, with 6 bases separating them. This CDR3 is 14 amino acids long. The CDR3 bases are TGTGCCAGCAGTTTCAGGCGGAACACCGGGGAGCTGTTTTTT. Its translation: CASSFRRNTGELFF.

CDR3 sequence reads: CASSSGSGGTYEQYF. CDR3 DNA: TGTGCCAGCAGCTCAGGGTCAGGAGGGACCTACGAGCAGTACTTC. This chain uses TRBV9 with TRBJ2-7, with D tentatively TRBD2 (6 bases). Per the germline V gene, CDR1 is SGDLS and CDR2 is YYNGEE. The V end was cut by 4 bases, the J end by 2 bases, with 16 bases between. The CDR3 loop spans 15 amino acids.

The chain uses TRBV19 and TRBJ2-1; no firm D call. This CDR3 has 13 amino acids. Trimming left V 5 bases short and J 7 bases short, with 12 bases between. Germline values: CDR1 LNHDA, CDR2 SQIVND (reference sequence). CDR3 loop: CASSPYSANEQFF. CDR3 DNA sequence: TGTGCCAGTAGTCCTTACAGTGCGAATGAGCAGTTCTTC.

This chain links TRBV6-1 with TRBJ1-5; unclear D gene. There are 15 residues in the CDR3. CDR1 is MNHNS and CDR2 is SASEGT in the germline V gene. V was pared by 3 bases and J by 2 bases, with 11 bases between. As DNA, the CDR3 is TGTGCCAGCAGTGACCGGGGATTTGGCAATCAGCCCCAGCATTTT. Translated, it gives CASSDRGFGNQPQHF.

The chain has TRBV4-1 and TRBJ2-3; 8 positions agree with TRBD2. The length of the CDR3 is 18 residues. The V segment lost 2 bases and the J segment 4 bases; nucleotides outside the gene matches: 14. CDR1 is MGHRA and CDR2 is YSYEKL in the germline V gene. The CDR3 sequence is CASSQSVGAGGGSDTQYF. The CDR3 DNA sequence: TGCGCCAGCAGCCAATCGGTTGGTGCGGGAGGAGGCTCAGATACGCAGTATTTT.

In DNA form, the CDR3 reads TGTGCCAGCTCACCGGAGGGACAGGTCACTGAAGCTTTCTTT. Translation: CASSPEGQVTEAFF. This sequence joins TRBV18 and TRBJ1-1; 8 bases fit TRBD1. Trimming removed 3 bases from V and 4 bases from J; junction bases left unmatched: 4. Germline assignment: CDR1 KGHSH and CDR2 LQKENI. The CDR3 runs to 14 residues.

This chain joins TRBV28 and TRBJ1-5; tentatively, D is TRBD1 (6 bases). V dropped 3 bases and J dropped 7 bases, with 19 bases sitting between them. CDR3 size: 16 residues. Germline V gene sequence: CDR1 MDHEN, CDR2 SYDVKM. The CDR3 region has the DNA TGTGCCAGCAGTTTTTACGTCTGGGGGCGCGGCCAGCCCCAGCATTTT. This codes for CASSFYVWGRGQPQHF.

This sequence joins TRBV27 and TRBJ2-5; possibly TRBD1 or TRBD2 for D (5 bases each). The germline V gene encodes CDR1 MNHEY and CDR2 SMNVEV (reference sequence). V was shortened by 9 bases and J by 4 bases, with 15 bases between the two germline ends. The CDR3 runs 13 residues. The chain's CDR3 is CASMRGGGETQYF. DNA of the CDR3: TGTGCCAGTATGAGAGGTGGGGGAGAGACCCAGTACTTC.

Of note for this clone: The identical CDR3 is also encoded by other nucleotide sequences in the sample. This chain links TRBV6-1 with TRBJ1-5; TRBD1 matches 9 bases. J lost 4 bases, V lost 2 bases, and 3 bases had no gene match. Looked up from germline, CDR1 is MNHNS and CDR2 is SASEGT. CDR3 length equals 15 residues. The CDR3 coding sequence is TGTGCCAGCAGTGAACGACAGGGGGGTAATCAGCCCCAGCATTTT. Translation gives CASSERQGGNQPQHF.

This chain joins TRBV4-3 and TRBJ1-3; D ambiguous. Trimming pared 0 bases from V and 0 bases from J, leaving 9 bases between. Germline CDR1 LGHNA, CDR2 YSLEER. CDR3 size: 16 residues. The DNA for the CDR3 is TGCGCCAGCAGCCAAGATTGGCAGTTCTCTGGAAACACCATATATTTT. Encoded protein: CASSQDWQFSGNTIYF.